Sequencing of this TCR beta chain was carried out in a study of CD8+ T cells in alopecia areata. Study overall: Treated patients were given 5 to 10 mg oral tofacitinib twice daily.

Lesional scalp tissue (obtained by punch biopsy) and peripheral blood were collected from alopecia areata patients. RNA, once extracted, was reverse transcribed into cDNA for use as the sequencing template. TCRdb keeps only in-frame clones here, not all; method: immunoSEQ multiplex PCR. The sample carries 9,500 to 15,000 clones, approximately 53% recorded once. The CDR3 totals 12 residues. Germline CDR1 reads MDHEN; CDR2 reads SYDVKM. V shed 7 bases, J shed 4 bases, and the junction held 4 bases outside the gene matches. This sequence originates from a human donor with alopecia areata. The sequenced sample consisted of skin. The chain joins TRBV28 to TRBJ2-7, with 7 bases that match TRBD1. As DNA, the CDR3 is TGTGCCAGCATCGGGACAGCATACGAGCAGTACTTC. Translating gives CASIGTAYEQYF.